The following is a TCR beta chain sequence with its context. What it binds is not known. Sequenced by immunoSEQ multiplex PCR; TCRdb stores in-frame clones only, minus some. This sample has roughly 61,000 clones, with around 88% found just once. The CDR3 loop spans 15 amino acids. CDR1 is SGHDN and CDR2 is FVKESK in the germline V gene. Losses at the gene ends were 4 bases for V and 2 bases for J; bases not matched to a gene: 4. The entry originates in a study of OX40 agonist ivuxolimab in advanced cancers. Study results and caveats: CD4+ and CD8+ blood T cells expanded clonally by week 6 at 0.1 to 3.0 mg/kg.

The source was CD4+ or CD8+ T cells sorted from blood, collected in a trial of the OX40 agonist ivuxolimab. The chain employs TRBV14 and TRBJ2-3, with 9 bases that match TRBD2. This clonotype was obtained from an adult with an advanced solid tumor such as melanoma, head and neck, liver or kidney cancer. DNA for the CDR3: TGTGCCAGCAGCCCAGCGGGGGGATTCACAGATACGCAGTATTTT. Amino acid sequence: CASSPAGGFTDTQYF. The full variable domain, in which reference TRBV14 and TRBJ2-3 provide the parts outside the CDR3, is EAGVTQFPSHSVIEKGQTVTLRCDPISGHDNLYWYRRVMGKEIKFLLHFVKESKQDESGMPNNRFLAERTGGTYSTLKVQPAELEDSGVYFCASSPAGGFTDTQYFGPGTRLTVL.